This T cell receptor beta chain is drawn from a study of OX40 agonist ivuxolimab in advanced cancers. TCRdb keeps only in-frame clones here, not all; method: immunoSEQ multiplex PCR. The sample has roughly 60,000 clones, around four fifths seen once. The source material was CD4+ or CD8+ T cells sorted from blood, sampled in a trial of the OX40 agonist ivuxolimab. This TCR came from an adult with an advanced solid tumor such as melanoma, head and neck, liver or kidney cancer.

In DNA, the CDR3 is TGTGCCACCAGTAGTCCCAGGGGACATAGGACCGGGGAGCTGTTTTTT. This translates into CATSSPRGHRTGELFF. The chain joins TRBV15 to TRBJ2-2, with D possibly TRBD1 on 6 matching bases. Germline V gene sequence: CDR1 LNHNV, CDR2 YYDKDF (reference sequence). CDR3 size: 16 residues. Trimming pared 6 bases from V and 5 bases from J, leaving 19 bases between.